These 8 T cell receptor beta chains were all obtained from the same sample, sequenced in a study of blood T cell repertoires in COVID-19. Sequencing used immunoSEQ multiplex PCR; TCRdb keeps in-frame clones, though not all of them. The table lists about 30,000 clones, around 90% of them singletons. Sequenced material: peripheral blood. These TCRs come from a man aged 55 to 70 with active COVID-19.

The CDR3 DNA reads as TGTGCCAGCAGCTTCGACAGAACCTACGAGCAGTACTTC. It specifies CASSFDRTYEQYF. This chain joins TRBV5-6 and TRBJ2-7; D is perhaps TRBD1 (5 bases). The CDR3 contains 13 residues. The V end lost 2 bases, the J end lost 2 bases, and 8 bases lay between the germline ends. CDR1 is SGHDT, CDR2 YYEEEE, per germline.

This rearrangement joins TRBV28 to TRBJ1-4; D might be TRBD1 (5 bases). The germline V and J ends were trimmed by 0 bases and 10 bases, with 18 bases remaining between them. Germline V gene sequence: CDR1 MDHEN, CDR2 SYDVKM. This CDR3 comprises 16 residues. CDR3 in DNA: TGTGCCAGCAGTTTATGGGAGGGAGGAGGGGTTGGAAAACTGTTTTTT. It translates to CASSLWEGGGVGKLFF.

The CDR3 DNA reads as TGTGCCAGCAGTGAACCGGGACACGCGAACACCGGGGAGCTGTTTTTT. Its protein product is CASSEPGHANTGELFF. The chain carries TRBV7-9 and TRBJ2-2, with D perhaps matching TRBD1 (6 bases). The CDR3 sequence is 16 residues long. The germline V and J ends were trimmed by 6 bases and 0 bases, with 14 bases remaining between them. Germline V lookup: CDR1 SEHNR, CDR2 FQNEAQ (reference sequence).

The sample holds one count of this clone. The J gene is TRBJ1-1, the V gene TRBV27; the D is unclear. In germline, CDR1 is MNHEY, CDR2 SMNVEV (reference sequence). The length of the CDR3 is 11 residues. V was trimmed by 7 bases and J by 1 base, leaving 4 bases between them. CDR3 nucleotides: TGTGCCAGCAAGCGGAACACTGAAGCTTTCTTT. This encodes CASKRNTEAFF.

This chain uses TRBV3-1 (or the pseudogene TRBV3-2) with TRBJ1-5, with TRBD1 matching 8 bases. CDR3 length equals 14 residues. V gave up 4 bases and J gave up 9 bases; unmatched junction bases: 8. In germline, CDR1 is LGHDT, CDR2 YNNKEL (reference sequence). The CDR3 reads CASSPGQGLWPQHF. DNA of the CDR3: TGTGCCAGCAGCCCTGGACAGGGTCTTTGGCCCCAGCATTTT.

This clone was counted a few times. The chain employs TRBV14 and TRBJ2-3, with D possibly TRBD1 on 6 matching bases. The V end lost 4 bases, the J end lost 2 bases, and 22 bases lay between the germline ends. Germline CDR1 is SGHDN and CDR2 is FVKESK. The CDR3 length is 18 residues. In DNA form, the CDR3 reads TGTGCCAGCAGCCGCACAGGGATTGGCATGGGTCACACAGATACGCAGTATTTT. Translation: CASSRTGIGMGHTDTQYF.

This clone was recorded a few times. The chain links TRBV15 to TRBJ1-2; no clear D. V was shortened by 0 bases and J by 4 bases, with 12 bases between the two germline ends. The V gene's germline CDR1 is LNHNV and CDR2 YYDKDF (reference sequence). The CDR3 length is 15 residues. CDR3 sequence reads: CATSRERGLTYGYTF. Here the CDR3 DNA reads TGTGCCACCAGCAGAGAACGGGGATTAACCTATGGCTACACCTTC.

This clone was counted once. The rearrangement links TRBV12-3 or TRBV12-4 to TRBJ2-5, with a possible D match to TRBD2 (5 bases). This CDR3 has 13 amino acids. Trimming shortened V by 6 bases and J by 1 base, and 9 bases separated the two germline ends. CDR3 loop: CASSQSGQETQYF. The CDR3 DNA is TGTGCCAGCAGCCAAAGCGGCCAAGAGACCCAGTACTTC.